These 17 T cell receptor beta chains were sequenced from one sample in a study of shared clonotypes between healthy human individuals. Here immunoSEQ multiplex PCR was the method, and the copy in TCRdb shows in-frame clones only, minus some. The data show about 1.1 million clones, approximately 80% seen once. Material: memory CD4+ T cells from PBMCs. Subset described: CD45RA-negative fraction. The receptors stem from a man in his late teens or twenties in good health. Some clones in this sample may be carry-over from other donors' samples.

Concerning this clone: Additional DNA sequences in this sample encode the identical CDR3. The V gene is TRBV6-6, the J gene TRBJ1-3, with D perhaps TRBD1 (5 bases). Looked up from germline, CDR1 is MNHNY and CDR2 is SVGAGI (reference sequence). V was cut by 5 bases and J by 0 bases, with 8 bases left in between. The CDR3 is 14 residues long. DNA for the CDR3: TGTGCCAGCAGTCCCGGGACCTCTGGAAACACCATATATTTT. Encoded protein: CASSPGTSGNTIYF.

This sequence joins TRBV6-5 and TRBJ1-2, with 8 bases lining up with TRBD1. The CDR3 sequence is 14 residues long. J was trimmed by 4 bases and V by 10 bases; bases with no gene match: 11. The germline CDR1 and CDR2 sequences are MNHEY and SVGAGI. The CDR3 DNA reads TGTGCCACCCGGGCGGCAGGGGGCGGCTATGGCTACACCTTC. Protein sequence: CATRAAGGGYGYTF.

J is TRBJ1-4 and V is TRBV4-3; weak D call: TRBD1 (5 bases). There are 15 residues in the CDR3. V was pared by 1 base and J by 4 bases, with 10 bases between. CDR1 is LGHNA and CDR2 is YSLEER in the germline V gene. The CDR3 DNA follows: TGCGCCAGCAGCCAAGTCAGGGACCTTAATGAAAAACTGTTTTTT. Translation: CASSQVRDLNEKLFF.

Only a few counts were recorded for this clone. V is TRBV10-3 and J is TRBJ2-7; either TRBD1 or TRBD2 may fit D (5 bases each). CDR1 ENHRY and CDR2 SYGVKD come from the germline V gene. V was cut by 0 bases and J by 0 bases, with 9 bases left in between. There are 15 residues in the CDR3. CDR3 DNA: TGTGCCATCAGTGAGTCGCCCGGGACCTCCTACGAGCAGTACTTC. Translated, it gives CAISESPGTSYEQYF.

The chain has TRBV18 and TRBJ1-3; TRBD1 is a possible D gene (5 bases). Per the germline V gene, CDR1 is KGHSH and CDR2 is LQKENI. The CDR3 spans 16 residues. Trimming removed 2 bases at V and 0 bases at J, with 11 bases between. CDR3 loop: CASSPGQGSSGNTIYF. DNA for the CDR3: TGTGCCAGCTCACCAGGGCAGGGTAGCTCTGGAAACACCATATATTTT. The full variable domain, rest sourced from reference TRBV18 and TRBJ1-3, is NAGVMQNPRHLVRRRGQEARLRCSPMKGHSHVYWYRQLPEEGLKFMVYLQKENIIDESGMPKERFSAEFPKEGPSILRIQQVVRGDSAAYFCASSPGQGSSGNTIYFGEGSWLTVV.

The chain uses TRBV11-2 and TRBJ2-1; no definite D call. Germline CDR1 reads SGHAT; CDR2 reads FQNNGV. The CDR3 covers 13 residues. Trimming removed 0 bases at V and 9 bases at J, with 9 bases between. CDR3 protein: CASSLDLSSEQFF. The CDR3 DNA follows: TGTGCCAGCAGCTTAGATCTTTCGAGTGAGCAGTTCTTC.

As concerns this clone: This may be a read error, as it is one base from a much larger clone. Distinct nucleotide sequences in the sample also encode this CDR3. J is TRBJ1-1 and V is TRBV7-9, with TRBD1 matching 9 bases. V trimming: 5 bases; J trimming: 3 bases; junction bases outside the gene matches: 1. The CDR3 covers 13 residues. CDR1 SEHNR and CDR2 FQNEAQ come from the germline V gene (reference sequence). The CDR3 nucleotides are TGTGCCAGCAGCAGGACAGGGGACACTGAAGCTTTCTTT. It is translated as CASSRTGDTEAFF.

This clone was found a few times. The identical CDR3 is also encoded by other nucleotide sequences in the sample. The chain links TRBV5-1 to TRBJ2-5; D remains ambiguous. Per germline, CDR1 SGHRS and CDR2 YFSETQ. CDR3 length: 14 residues. Trimming removed 0 bases from V and 1 base from J, with 7 bases in between. CDR3 sequence: CASSLVGSQETQYF. CDR3 sequence (DNA): TGCGCCAGCAGCTTGGTAGGCTCCCAAGAGACCCAGTACTTC.

The chain joins TRBV4-1 to TRBJ1-1; possibly TRBD1 for D (6 bases). V was trimmed by 8 bases and J by 4 bases, leaving 17 bases between them. The CDR3 totals 14 residues. Germline CDR1 and CDR2: MGHRA and YSYEKL. CDR3 nucleotide sequence: TGCGCCAGCGGGACATACAGGGTGAGCACTGAAGCTTTCTTT. Translating it yields CASGTYRVSTEAFF.

This clone was recorded a few times. CDR3 sequence reads: CASSYGLSGANVLTF. In nucleotides, the CDR3 is TGTGCCAGCAGCTATGGTCTCTCTGGGGCCAACGTCCTGACTTTC. This chain links TRBV5-6 with TRBJ2-6; D is uncertain. V was cut by 3 bases and J by 0 bases, with 7 bases left in between. CDR3 length: 15 residues. Germline CDR1 reads SGHDT; CDR2 reads YYEEEE.

The V and J genes are TRBV7-2 and TRBJ2-1, with 9 bases that match TRBD2. The V segment lost 5 bases and the J segment 7 bases; nucleotides outside the gene matches: 9. CDR3 length: 15 residues. In germline, CDR1 is SGHTA, CDR2 FQGNSA. Here the CDR3 DNA reads TGTGCCAGCAGCCTAGGGGGACTAGCACGGAATGAGCAGTTCTTC. It yields the protein CASSLGGLARNEQFF.

V is TRBV2 and J is TRBJ1-2; D might be TRBD1 (5 bases). This CDR3 comprises 14 residues. Germline loops: CDR1 SNHLY, CDR2 FYNNEI. Deletions cut 4 bases from V and 7 bases from J, with 16 bases between. CDR3 sequence reads: CASSVRTQRGGYTF. In DNA, the CDR3 is TGTGCCAGCAGTGTTCGGACGCAGAGGGGTGGCTACACCTTC.

This chain links TRBV4-1 with TRBJ2-5; D possibly corresponds to TRBD2 (5 bases). The CDR3 loop spans 14 amino acids. Trimming cost V 4 bases and J 5 bases, with 14 bases left between them. The germline gives CDR1 MGHRA, CDR2 YSYEKL. CDR3 in DNA: TGCGCCAGCAGCCTTGACGAGGGCATGGAGACCCAGTACTTC. Translating gives CASSLDEGMETQYF.

This chain's CDR3 is CASSFRTGGGTEAFF. Written as DNA, the CDR3 is TGCGCCAGCAGCTTTAGGACAGGGGGTGGGACTGAAGCTTTCTTT. The chain employs TRBV5-1 and TRBJ1-1; 10 nucleotides match TRBD1. CDR1 is SGHRS and CDR2 is YFSETQ in the germline V gene. CDR3 size: 15 residues. V lost 2 bases and J lost 5; bases outside the gene matches: 6.

The rearrangement links TRBV12-5 to TRBJ1-5; no clear D gene. The CDR3 runs 12 residues. V lost 3 bases to trimming and J lost 5 bases, with 5 bases between them. CDR1 and CDR2 (germline): LGHNT, FRNRAP. The CDR3 sequence is CASGFNDQPQHF. CDR3 nucleotides: TGTGCTAGTGGTTTTAATGATCAGCCCCAGCATTTT. Variable domain in full (rest from reference TRBV12-5 and TRBJ1-5): DARVTQTPRHKVTEMGQEVTMRCQPILGHNTVFWYRQTMMQGLELLAYFRNRAPLDDSGMPKDRFSAEMPDATLATLKIQPSEPRDSAVYFCASGFNDQPQHFGDGTRLSIL.

The gene calls are TRBV27 and TRBJ1-3, with D tentatively TRBD1 (5 bases). V was shortened by 5 bases and J by 0 bases, with 11 bases between the two germline ends. The CDR3 consists of 15 residues. Germline CDR1 is MNHEY and CDR2 is SMNVEV (reference sequence). The CDR3 loop is CASSRGGVSGNTIYF. For the CDR3, the DNA is TGTGCCAGCAGTCGTGGAGGGGTCTCTGGAAACACCATATATTTT.

The genes are TRBV5-1 and TRBJ2-2; perhaps TRBD2 as D (5 bases). Germline CDR1 and CDR2: SGHRS and YFSETQ. The CDR3 extends over 17 amino acids. Trimming took off 6 bases at V and 6 bases at J, with 24 bases between the two ends. In DNA form, the CDR3 reads TGCGCCAGCAAGCGGTTCATGCAATTCCAAAACTCCGGGGAGCTGTTTTTT. Translated: CASKRFMQFQNSGELFF.